This T cell receptor beta chain was identified in a study of blood T cell repertoires in COVID-19. TCRdb's copy holds only in-frame clones and misses some; the assay was immunoSEQ multiplex PCR. The table shows 200,000 or so clones, with roughly 80% occurring only once. There are a few counts of this clone. V was pared by 3 bases and J by 6 bases, with 4 bases of the junction left unmatched. CDR1 and CDR2 from the germline V gene are MGHDK and SYGVNS. The CDR3 sequence is 13 residues long. The rearrangement joins TRBV25-1 to TRBJ2-7, with 8 positions matching TRBD1. This receptor was identified in an elderly woman with COVID-19, enrolled during active disease. The sample comprised peripheral blood. The CDR3: CASSDKTGGEQYF. Written as DNA, the CDR3 is TGTGCCAGCAGTGATAAAACAGGGGGCGAGCAGTACTTC.